The present entry profiles one T cell receptor beta chain with its context. The data were produced by immunoSEQ multiplex PCR, yet TCRdb's version contains in-frame clones alone and is incomplete. The sample shows approximately 130,000 clones, 96% of them seen only once. CDR1 and CDR2 (germline): LNHDA, SQIVND (reference sequence). The CDR3 totals 14 residues. Trimming cost V 1 base and J 1 base, with 7 bases left between them. These data belong to a study of T cell changes during pregnancy in multiple sclerosis. The sequences come from peripheral blood, collected after pregnancy. The clonotype was recovered from a female donor with multiple sclerosis, enrolled in a pregnancy study. The chain joins TRBV19 to TRBJ1-1; D gene uncertain. The DNA of the CDR3 is TGTGCCAGTAGTATAGGAACGGGGAACACTGAAGCTTTCTTT. This sequence encodes CASSIGTGNTEAFF.